The following is a T cell receptor (beta chain) sequence with its context. The antigen remains undetermined. V shed 0 bases and J shed 7 bases, with 3 bases lying between them. This CDR3 spans 11 amino acids. Germline assignment: CDR1 MGHRA and CDR2 YSYEKL. For the second PCR, which ran for about 7 to 11 cycles, a sample-barcoded 5' primer and a J-beta primer mix were used. TCRdb fed the 5' RACE reads into MiXCR, producing one record per CDR3 protein. The table has hundreds of thousands of distinct CDR3 sequences, 56% seen once. For every donor, a draw yielded about 9.7 milliliters of peripheral blood. This record comes from a study of blood T cells in healthy people across ages. The wider study: Per two T cells, about one barcoded beta molecule was captured through template switching. The study's findings and limits: Underestimates were what the diversity estimates from one million T cells were considered to be.

The clonotype was recovered from a man aged 40-49 years in good health. The sequenced material came from blood. The chain has TRBV4-1 and TRBJ1-1, with D unclear. In DNA form, the CDR3 reads TGCGCCAGCAGCCAAGAATTTGAAGCTTTCTTT. Protein sequence: CASSQEFEAFF.